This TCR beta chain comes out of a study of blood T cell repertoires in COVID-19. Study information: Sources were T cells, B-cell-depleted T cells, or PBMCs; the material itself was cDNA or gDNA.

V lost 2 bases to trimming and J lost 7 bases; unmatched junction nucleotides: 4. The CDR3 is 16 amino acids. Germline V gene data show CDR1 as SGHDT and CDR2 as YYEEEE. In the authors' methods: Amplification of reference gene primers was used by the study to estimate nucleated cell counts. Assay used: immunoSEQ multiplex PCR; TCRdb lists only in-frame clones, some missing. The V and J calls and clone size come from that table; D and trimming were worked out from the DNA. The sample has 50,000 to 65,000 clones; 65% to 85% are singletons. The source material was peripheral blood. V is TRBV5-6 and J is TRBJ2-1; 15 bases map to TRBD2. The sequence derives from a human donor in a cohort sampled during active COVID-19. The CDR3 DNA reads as TGTGCCAGCAGCTTACCGGGACTAGCGGGAGGAAATGAGCAGTTCTTC. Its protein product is CASSLPGLAGGNEQFF.